These 10 T cell receptor beta chains originate from one sample sequenced in a study of patients and donors after allogeneic stem cell transplantation. TCRdb ran MiXCR on the RT-PCR reads and lists one entry per CDR3 protein. The sample includes around 160,000 distinct CDR3 sequences, approximately 30% of them seen just once. The source material was blood, either unsorted or a sorted T cell fraction (not recorded which). These receptors came from a human donor who was either an allogeneic HSCT recipient or a stem cell or donor lymphocyte infusion donor (not recorded which). It is not recorded whose cells these are; they may come from a transplant donor.

The chain couples TRBV10-3 to TRBJ2-7; D is undetermined. Germline V gene data show CDR1 as ENHRY and CDR2 as SYGVKD. The CDR3 totals 12 residues. Trimming took off 2 bases at V and 9 bases at J, with 11 bases between the two ends. CDR3 in DNA: TGTGCCATCAGTGAGAGTAGGGCCGGGCAGTACTTC. Amino acids: CAISESRAGQYF.

This clonotype was detected only a few times. The V gene is TRBV20-1, the J gene TRBJ2-7; TRBD1 matches at 7 bases. The CDR3 sequence is 16 residues long. Trimming removed 0 bases from V and 1 base from J; junction bases left unmatched: 9. The germline CDR1 and CDR2 sequences are DFQATT and SNEGSKA (reference sequence). CDR3 sequence (DNA): TGCAGTGCTAGAGACCCCCGGACAGGCCCATCCTACGAGCAGTACTTC. It specifies CSARDPRTGPSYEQYF.

The chain is built from TRBV5-1 and TRBJ2-5, with 9 bases fitting TRBD1. CDR3 length equals 14 residues. CDR1 is SGHRS, CDR2 YFSETQ, per germline. Trimming took 6 bases from V and 5 from J; bases not matched to a gene: 8. DNA of the CDR3: TGCGCCAGCACCTCCGGGACAGGGCTCGAGACCCAGTACTTC. Translated, it gives CASTSGTGLETQYF.

This clonotype showed up just a few times. The chain links TRBV27 to TRBJ2-3; no reliable D call. CDR1 is MNHEY and CDR2 is SMNVEV in the germline V gene (reference sequence). V lost 4 bases to trimming and J lost 2 bases, with 13 bases between them. The CDR3 totals 15 residues. The CDR3 here is CASSSLGDHTDTQYF. The CDR3 nucleotides read TGTGCCAGCAGTTCCCTGGGTGATCACACAGATACGCAGTATTTT.

There are a few counts of this clonotype. The chain carries TRBV29-1 and TRBJ1-4; D is unresolved. The CDR3 loop spans 12 amino acids. Per the germline V gene, CDR1 is SQVTM and CDR2 is ANQGSEA. The V end lost 1 base, the J end lost 4 bases, and 4 bases lay between the germline ends. The chain's CDR3 is CSVEGNNEKLFF. Here the CDR3 DNA reads TGCAGCGTTGAAGGGAATAATGAAAAACTGTTTTTT.

This clonotype was detected many times. V is TRBV3-1 and J is TRBJ1-5, with D unresolved. Germline CDR1 is LGHDT and CDR2 is YNNKEL (reference sequence). The CDR3 consists of 12 residues. V gave up 3 bases and J gave up 12 bases, with 12 bases separating them. The CDR3 region is CASSHGDMGQHF. In DNA, the CDR3 is TGTGCCAGCAGCCATGGCGACATGGGCCAGCATTTT.

This clonotype occurred a few times. The CDR3 nucleotides are TGTGCCAGCAGAAACGCGGCTAGCGGGACCACCGTGGGGGATACGCAGTATTTT. Translating it yields CASRNAASGTTVGDTQYF. The V call is TRBV7-9, the J call TRBJ2-3; 9 nucleotides agree with TRBD2. The CDR3 has 18 amino acids. Germline V CDR1 and CDR2: SEHNR, FQNEAQ (reference sequence). V was clipped by 6 bases and J by 6 bases; unmatched bases: 19.

V gene TRBV6-2 or TRBV6-3 combines with J gene TRBJ2-1; 8 nucleotides agree with TRBD2. Germline V CDR1 and CDR2: MNHEY, SVGEGT. The CDR3 totals 14 residues. The J segment lost 7 bases and the V segment lost 5 bases, leaving 7 bases of the junction unmatched. CDR3 DNA sequence: TGTGCCAGCAGTAGTCTAGCGGGTGCTAATGAGCAGTTCTTC. Protein: CASSSLAGANEQFF.

This chain joins TRBV18 and TRBJ2-3; perhaps TRBD2 as D (5 bases). The CDR3 covers 15 residues. Germline assignment: CDR1 KGHSH and CDR2 LQKENI. V was cut by 5 bases and J by 1 base, with 13 bases left in between. This chain's CDR3 is CASSATTGGTDTQYF. The CDR3 nucleotides read TGTGCCAGCTCAGCCACTACCGGGGGCACAGATACGCAGTATTTT.

The CDR3 DNA follows: TGTGCCTGGAGTGTATCCCGACAGGGGATGAACACCATATATTTT. This gives the protein CAWSVSRQGMNTIYF. The rearrangement links TRBV30 to TRBJ1-3; 8 nucleotides align to TRBD1. J lost 7 bases, V lost 0 bases, and 8 bases had no gene match. This CDR3 is built from 15 residues. CDR1 GTSNPN and CDR2 SVGIG come from the germline V gene (reference sequence). The full variable domain, rest sourced from reference TRBV30 and TRBJ1-3, is SQTIHQWPATLVQPVGSPLSLECTVEGTSNPNLYWYRQAAGRGLQLLFYSVGIGQISSEVPQNLSASRPQDRQFILSSKKLLLSDSGFYLCAWSVSRQGMNTIYFGEGSWLTVV.